The present entry profiles one T cell receptor beta chain with its context. The target antigen is unknown. The data were taken from a study of cytomegalovirus exposure and HLA in healthy donors. The overall study: Counted in an early data release were approximately 85 million unique TCRs from HLA-typed donors. The study placed about 81% of its approximately 430 genotyped donors in the Caucasian-associated ancestry cluster. Study-wide results and caveats: Using a false discovery rate of 0.05, a later analysis showed that about 16,000 TCR beta sequences were associated with HLA alleles. According to an earlier analysis, most TCR beta V segments yielded productive rearrangements about 87% or about 30% of the time.

The PCR was carried out with 60 Vbeta primers and 13 Jbeta primers. Method: immunoSEQ multiplex PCR; TCRdb's copy keeps in-frame clones and lacks some. In the table there are roughly 99,000 clones, approximately 80% of which are singletons. The receptor's source is a male donor in good health and CMV-seropositive. Sample: PBMCs.

Here the CDR3 reads CASRGQGARYGYTF. The CDR3 nucleotides are TGTGCCAGCAGAGGACAGGGGGCGCGATATGGCTACACCTTC. The chain combines TRBV27 with TRBJ1-2; 11 nucleotides line up with TRBD1. CDR3 size: 14 residues. The V gene's germline CDR1 is MNHEY and CDR2 SMNVEV (reference sequence). Losses at the gene ends were 6 bases for V and 5 bases for J; bases not matched to a gene: 5.